This record concerns one T cell receptor beta chain sequence. This clonotype was counted at least ten times. The antigen this receptor binds is unknown. The input lacks base qualities; no much larger clone sits a single base away. Receptor libraries were prepared by 5' RACE. Sequencer: NextSeq 500. The TCR library protocol attached unique molecular identifiers to individual cDNA molecules to correct for sequencing error and PCR bias. Sequencing covered both TCR alpha and beta chains, and within each sample the abundances of alpha and beta sequences were tightly co-correlated. Per the original workflow: V gene, J gene and CDR3 annotation of TCR sequences was performed with Decombinator V4. Expanded TCRs were defined as changing significantly between any two time points under a Poisson model with p below 0.0001. TCR abundances were normalised to the total number of TCRs sequenced per sample and were expressed as counts per million. TRAV1-2 paired with TRAJ12, TRAJ20 or TRAJ33 defined MAIT TCRs, while TRAV10 paired with TRAJ18 defined iNKT TCRs. VDJdb, accessed on 1 November 2021, was searched for TCRs annotated for CMV, EBV and SARS-CoV-2, and TCRs annotated for more than one antigen were excluded. TCRdb reanalyzed the raw reads on its own, using fastp at Q25 for trimming and MiXCR for clone calling, and kept in-frame beta chains. A single entry per CDR3 protein holds the most common genes and DNA from its merged rows. The V and J calls and clone size are TCRdb's, not the authors'. The sample includes 76,000 or so distinct CDR3 sequences, with around 10% observed a single time. The ten largest clones take up about 4.4% of the sample.

Set within a cohort of healthcare workers in London, UK, this nested case-control study involved weekly PCR testing of nasopharyngeal swabs along with blood sampling. Healthcare workers were enrolled in the week of the UK lockdown, from 23 to 31 March 2020, and were followed every week for up to roughly 16 weeks. This sample is part of a study of early T cells in non-severe SARS-CoV-2 infection (TCRdb year 2021). Describing the broader study: Because TCR sequencing was done on bulk RNA from unsorted whole blood, the alpha and beta chains could not be paired. Paper-wide results and their limitations: VDJdb matching was skewed toward anti-spike CD8 responses and likely underestimated virus-specific expansions, missing private and CD4 specificities.

From the germline V gene, CDR1 is MNHEY and CDR2 is SVGAGI. V lost 5 bases and J lost 0 bases; the stretch between them is 9 bases long. From the cysteine through the phenylalanine, the CDR3 covers 14 amino acids. The kept DNA is CDR3 alone, 42 bases in frame from the first base. The chain is made from TRBV6-5 and TRBJ2-3; TRBD1 is possibly the D segment (6 matching bases). This sequence originates from an adult who was a healthcare worker with PCR-confirmed SARS-CoV-2 infection or an uninfected control (not recorded which). Sequencing was performed on whole blood. The CDR3 reads CASSLRGSTDTQYF. The sequence in DNA is TGTGCCAGCAGTCTCAGGGGAAGCACAGATACGCAGTATTTT.